This TCR beta chain came from a study of human T cells and chemical hapten exposure. Turning to the study itself: Among samples, TCR yields varied mainly because of small differences in pooled library volume. Study outcomes and limitations: DPC sensitization produced no change in TCRs with frequency above 1 in 1000.

Germline V CDR1 and CDR2: SGHTA, FQGNSA. The ends lost 1 base at V and 6 bases at J; junction bases unmatched: 6. The CDR3 sequence is 15 residues long. What the library attached to individual cDNA molecules were unique molecular identifiers. Using its own MiXCR run on the RACE reads, TCRdb lists one record per CDR3 protein. Counted here are 35,000 to 45,000 distinct CDR3 sequences, approximately 9% occurring once; the ten biggest clones make up around 16%. At least ten counts were recorded for this clonotype. Its specificity is unknown. Time point here: patch test 2, 6 weeks after DPC sensitization. The treatment: therapeutic diphenylcyclopropenone sensitization with weekly scalp DPC.

V gene TRBV7-2 combines with J gene TRBJ2-7, with TRBD2 matching over 10 bases. The sequences come from whole blood, collected in connection with sensitization to the hapten diphenylcyclopropenone (DPC). This TCR derives from a woman aged 40 to 50 with alopecia areata. Some clones in this sample may be carry-over from other donors' samples. The CDR3 DNA sequence: TGTGCCAGCAGCTTAGTGTTAGCGGGGGGTCCCGAGCAGTACTTC. Amino acids: CASSLVLAGGPEQYF.